Each of the 30 T cell receptor beta chains below was sequenced from the same sample in a study of molecular identifiers for immune sequencing clone quantification. TCRdb redid the calling of the PCR reads with MiXCR, one entry per CDR3 protein. The sample shows around 480,000 distinct CDR3 sequences, roughly 23% of them seen only once. The specimen was naive CD8+ T cells from blood, with Jurkat cell RNA spiked in. Subset given: FACS-sorted CD8+CD4-CCR7+CD45RA+ naive T cells. The origin of the receptors is a human donor in good health. Some libraries in this study had Jurkat cell RNA spiked in.

Concerning this clonotype: Since a much larger clone is just one base distant, this may be a read error. The chain has TRBV28 and TRBJ2-3; 9 bases line up with TRBD1. The CDR3 spans 16 residues. J lost 1 base, V lost 6 bases, and 8 bases had no gene match. The germline gives CDR1 MDHEN, CDR2 SYDVKM. CDR3: CASRSQGAVGTDTQYF. The CDR3 region has the DNA TGTGCCAGCAGGTCACAGGGGGCTGTCGGCACAGATACGCAGTATTTT.

As for this clonotype: A much larger clone lies a single base off, so this may be a read error. This chain uses TRBV24-1 with TRBJ2-3; D may be TRBD2 (6 bases). CDR1 and CDR2 (germline): KGHDR, SFDVKD. The CDR3 consists of 11 residues. CDR3 nucleotides: TGTGCCGCCAGGGAGGCAGATACGCAGTATTTT. It encodes CAAREADTQYF.

This clonotype was detected only a few times. The chain combines TRBV3-1 with TRBJ2-2; D remains unclear. CDR1 is LGHDT and CDR2 is YNNKEL in the germline V gene (reference sequence). The CDR3 has 16 amino acids. V was shortened by 1 base and J by 6 bases, with 15 bases between the two germline ends. The CDR3 DNA reads as TGTGCCAGCAGCCAAGTAGGATGGTATGACTCCGGGGAGCTGTTTTTT. This gives the protein CASSQVGWYDSGELFF. Full variable domain (outside the CDR3, taken from reference TRBV3-1 and TRBJ2-2): DTAVSQTPKYLVTQMGNDKSIKCEQNLGHDTMYWYKQDSKKFLKIMFSYNNKELIINETVPNRFSPKSPDKAHLNLHINSLELGDSAVYFCASSQVGWYDSGELFFGEGSRLTVL.

Worth noting for this clonotype: With a much larger clone just one base away, this may be a read error. DNA for the CDR3: TGCGCCAGCACTGCCTGGAGCACCGCCGGGGAGCTGTTTTTT. This gives the protein CASTAWSTAGELFF. The chain recombines TRBV4-1 with TRBJ2-2; D gene unclear. The CDR3 covers 14 residues. Trimming took off 7 bases at V and 6 bases at J, with 15 bases between the two ends. Germline V lookup: CDR1 MGHRA, CDR2 YSYEKL.

A remark on this clonotype: A read error may be the cause here, since a much bigger clone is one base away. J is TRBJ1-1 and V is TRBV27; perhaps TRBD1 as D (5 bases). The V gene's germline CDR1 is MNHEY and CDR2 SMNVEV (reference sequence). The CDR3 has 17 residues. CDR3 in DNA: TGTGCCAGCAGTTTGGGCCGGGACCGGTTGCTAGACACTGAAGCTTCCTTT. Protein sequence: CASSLGRDRLLDTEASF.

This clonotype has ten or more counts. This chain joins TRBV5-1 and TRBJ1-1; no reliable D call. Germline V gene lookup returns CDR1 SGHRS and CDR2 YFSETQ. The CDR3 covers 13 residues. Deletions cut 7 bases from V and 6 bases from J, with 16 bases between. As DNA, the CDR3 is TGCGCCAGCCGATTTGCGGGGTCGGCTGAAGCTTTCTTT. Translated, it gives CASRFAGSAEAFF.

The V and J genes are TRBV28 and TRBJ1-5; perhaps TRBD1 as D (5 bases). V shed 6 bases and J shed 0 bases, with 12 bases lying between them. The germline CDR1 and CDR2 sequences are MDHEN and SYDVKM. The CDR3 runs to 15 residues. CDR3 region: CASRTSGLSNQPQHF. In DNA form, the CDR3 reads TGTGCCAGCAGGACCTCGGGGCTTAGCAATCAGCCCCAGCATTTT.

Only a few counts were recorded for this clonotype. The V call is TRBV6-5, the J call TRBJ1-4; 7 bases match TRBD1. Germline V gene lookup returns CDR1 MNHEY and CDR2 SVGAGI. The CDR3 has 15 amino acids. Trimming took 3 bases from V and 12 from J; bases not matched to a gene: 13. This CDR3 reads CASSYSTGPLGELFF. CDR3 DNA sequence: TGTGCCAGCAGTTATTCGACAGGGCCTCTTGGGGAACTGTTTTTT.

CDR3 amino acids: CASSIGLDNEQFF. DNA of the CDR3: TGTGCCAGTAGTATCGGTCTCGACAATGAGCAGTTCTTC. The J gene is TRBJ2-1, the V gene TRBV19, with unresolved D. CDR3 length: 13 residues. Trimming left V 3 bases short and J 5 bases short, with 8 bases between. Per the germline V gene, CDR1 is LNHDA and CDR2 is SQIVND (reference sequence).

This clonotype has at least ten counts. V usage is TRBV7-9 and J usage is TRBJ1-2; D is perhaps TRBD1 (5 bases). V was cut by 7 bases and J by 7 bases, with 13 bases left in between. The length of the CDR3 is 12 residues. The germline V gene encodes CDR1 SEHNR and CDR2 FQNEAQ (reference sequence). The CDR3 spells CASTQGDSGYTF. In DNA form, the CDR3 reads TGTGCCAGCACCCAGGGAGACAGTGGCTACACCTTC. Looking up the rest from reference TRBV7-9 and TRBJ1-2 gives the full variable domain: DTGVSQNPRHKITKRGQNVTFRCDPISEHNRLYWYRQTLGQGPEFLTYFQNEAQLEKSRLLSDRFSAERPKGSFSTLEIQRTEQGDSAMYLCASTQGDSGYTFGSGTRLTVV.

This clonotype occurred a few times. The J gene is TRBJ2-2, the V gene TRBV11-2; possible D gene TRBD1, 6 bases. The germline gives CDR1 SGHAT, CDR2 FQNNGV. Trimming removed 4 bases at V and 5 bases at J, with 20 bases between. CDR3 size: 17 residues. The CDR3 spells CASSSPSRGRKTGELFF. The CDR3 DNA sequence: TGTGCCAGCAGCTCACCCTCCAGGGGTCGGAAAACCGGGGAGCTGTTTTTT. The variable domain in full, with the rest retrieved from reference TRBV11-2 and TRBJ2-2, is EAGVAQSPRYKIIEKRQSVAFWCNPISGHATLYWYQQILGQGPKLLIQFQNNGVVDDSQLPKDRFSAERLKGVDSTLKIQPAKLEDSAVYLCASSSPSRGRKTGELFFGEGSRLTVL.

The gene calls are TRBV15 and TRBJ2-7, with 8 bases identical to TRBD2. CDR3 length equals 14 residues. The germline V gene has CDR1 LNHNV and CDR2 YYDKDF (reference sequence). V shed 2 bases and J 4 bases; nucleotides not matched to a gene: 4. CDR3 sequence: CATSRSGGRYEQYF. The CDR3 DNA reads as TGTGCCACCAGCAGAAGCGGGGGCAGGTACGAGCAGTACTTC.

A single count supports this clonotype. The chain joins TRBV6-5 to TRBJ1-1; tentative D call: TRBD1 (6 bases). Germline V CDR1 and CDR2: MNHEY, SVGAGI. V was shortened by 9 bases and J by 4 bases, with 12 bases between the two germline ends. This CDR3 has 12 amino acids. CDR3 nucleotides: TGTGCCAGTGGACAGCCCACCACTGAAGCTTTCTTT. It yields the protein CASGQPTTEAFF.

With regard to this clonotype: A read error may explain this, as a much larger clone is one base away. This chain connects TRBV7-6 to TRBJ1-1; the match to TRBD1 covers 12 bases. CDR1 and CDR2 (germline): SGHVS, FNYEAQ. CDR3 size: 17 residues. As DNA, the CDR3 is TGTGCCAGCAGCTTAACGCCGGGGGACAGGGGGCTTACTGGAGCTTTCTTT. Translation gives CASSLTPGDRGLTGAFF.

This clonotype was seen repeatedly, ten times or more. V and J are TRBV7-2 and TRBJ2-3, with 8 bases that match TRBD2. V trimming: 4 bases; J trimming: 0 bases; junction bases outside the gene matches: 6. Germline CDR1 is SGHTA and CDR2 is FQGNSA. The length of the CDR3 is 16 residues. The CDR3 DNA is TGTGCCAGCAGCTACCTTAGCGGGACTAGCACAGATACGCAGTATTTT. Translating gives CASSYLSGTSTDTQYF.

This clonotype was observed many times. The chain carries TRBV20-1 and TRBJ1-1, with TRBD1 as a possible D gene (6 bases). CDR1 and CDR2 from the germline V gene are DFQATT and SNEGSKA (reference sequence). The CDR3 loop spans 18 amino acids. Trimming took 0 bases from V and 3 from J, leaving 23 bases between them. The CDR3 nucleotides read TGCAGTGCTAGAGACCCAGCGGTTGCGGACAGACTATACACTGAAGCTTTCTTT. This translates into CSARDPAVADRLYTEAFF.

On this clonotype: It may be a read error: a sequence one base away is much more abundant. The rearrangement joins TRBV7-9 to TRBJ2-3, with 9 bases lining up with TRBD2. The CDR3 extends over 16 amino acids. Germline-derived CDR1 and CDR2 are SEHNR and FQNEAQ (reference sequence). Losses at the gene ends were 4 bases for V and 2 bases for J; bases not matched to a gene: 7. In nucleotides, the CDR3 is TGTGCCAGCAGCTCCGCGGCGGGGGGGCCCACAGATACGCAGTATTTT. It translates to CASSSAAGGPTDTQYF.

Points on this clonotype: The junction differs from germline at one of its ends, possibly a read error. The rearrangement uses TRBV29-1 and TRBJ1-2; perhaps TRBD1 as D (6 bases). The CDR3 loop spans 13 amino acids. CDR1 is SQVTM and CDR2 is ANQGSEA in the germline V gene. The CDR3 region has the DNA TGCAGCGTTGACTCCGGGGGGGGCTATGGCTACGCCTTC. It specifies CSVDSGGGYGYAF.

This clonotype was seen a handful of times. This sequence joins TRBV2 and TRBJ2-1; the D gene is possibly TRBD1 (5 bases). This CDR3 is 12 amino acids long. CDR1 and CDR2 from the germline V gene are SNHLY and FYNNEI. Trimming removed 7 bases at V and 4 bases at J, with 8 bases between. The CDR3 region has the DNA TGTGCCAGCATAGACAGATACAATGAGCAGTTCTTC. Translating gives CASIDRYNEQFF. The variable domain in full, with the rest retrieved from reference TRBV2 and TRBJ2-1, is EPEVTQTPSHQVTQMGQEVILRCVPISNHLYFYWYRQILGQKVEFLVSFYNNEISEKSEIFDDQFSVERPDGSNFTLKIRSTKLEDSAMYFCASIDRYNEQFFGPGTRLTVL.

The chain employs TRBV27 and TRBJ2-7, with D maybe TRBD1 (6 bases). The CDR3 totals 15 residues. CDR1 and CDR2 (germline): MNHEY, SMNVEV (reference sequence). The V end lost 5 bases, the J end lost 2 bases, and 16 bases lay between the germline ends. CDR3 DNA: TGTGCCAGCAGTATAACCGGGACAAAGACCTACGAGCAGTACTTC. It encodes CASSITGTKTYEQYF.

This clonotype was observed a handful of times. The V and J genes are TRBV7-3 and TRBJ2-7, with TRBD2 matching 10 bases. Germline V gene sequence: CDR1 SGHTA, CDR2 FQGTGA. The V segment lost 3 bases and the J segment 1 base; nucleotides outside the gene matches: 3. The CDR3 is made up of 15 amino acids. CDR3 DNA sequence: TGTGCCAGCAGCTTTTCTAGCGGGAGTTCCTACGAGCAGTACTTC. Encoded protein: CASSFSSGSSYEQYF. The full variable domain, in which reference TRBV7-3 and TRBJ2-7 provide the parts outside the CDR3, is GAGVSQTPSNKVTEKGKYVELRCDPISGHTALYWYRQSLGQGPEFLIYFQGTGAADDSGLPNDRFFAVRPEGSVSTLKIQRTERGDSAVYLCASSFSSGSSYEQYFGPGTRLTVT.

In this sample, this clonotype turned up many times. The chain couples TRBV30 to TRBJ2-7, with D perhaps TRBD2 (6 bases). With 4 bases removed from V and 6 bases from J, the gap between germline ends came to 10 bases. CDR1 and CDR2 from the germline V gene are GTSNPN and SVGIG (reference sequence). The CDR3 consists of 11 residues. CDR3 in DNA: TGTGCCTGGAACGACGGGGGCGAGCAGTACTTC. It is translated as CAWNDGGEQYF.

This clonotype was seen at least ten times. The chain recombines TRBV4-3 with TRBJ2-7; TRBD1 might be the D (5 bases). V was cut by 0 bases and J by 7 bases, with 13 bases left in between. The CDR3 has 14 residues. The germline gives CDR1 LGHNA, CDR2 YSLEER. CDR3 nucleotide sequence: TGCGCCAGCAGCCAAGATCGCCAGGGCTGGGAGCAGTACTTC. It translates to CASSQDRQGWEQYF.

This clonotype was detected only a few times. V usage is TRBV4-1 and J usage is TRBJ2-1; unclear D gene. Between the trimmed V and J ends, which lost 1 base and 4 bases, there was a span of 8 bases. This CDR3 comprises 14 residues. Germline-derived CDR1 and CDR2 are MGHRA and YSYEKL. The CDR3 DNA follows: TGCGCCAGCAGCCAAGGAAGGCGATACAATGAGCAGTTCTTC. This sequence encodes CASSQGRRYNEQFF.

The table lists this clonotype with many counts. DNA for the CDR3: TGCAGCGCTGGGACCGAGAACACTGAAGCTTTCTTT. This encodes CSAGTENTEAFF. The chain couples TRBV29-1 to TRBJ1-1, with D maybe TRBD1 (5 bases). CDR3 length: 12 amino acids. From germline, CDR1 is SQVTM and CDR2 ANQGSEA. Trimming took off 7 bases at V and 1 base at J, with 10 bases between the two ends.

The rearrangement joins TRBV13 to TRBJ1-3; D is unclear. Germline CDR1 reads PRHDT; CDR2 reads FYEKMQ (reference sequence). The CDR3 runs 15 residues. V shed 1 base and J shed 1 base, with 8 bases lying between them. The CDR3 DNA sequence: TGTGCCAGCAGCTTAGTCTGGGGATCTGGAAACACCATATATTTT. Its protein is CASSLVWGSGNTIYF.

Only a few counts were recorded for this clonotype. This may be a read error, as it is one base from a much larger clone. The J gene is TRBJ2-3, the V gene TRBV24-1; D unresolved. The length of the CDR3 is 15 residues. CDR1 is KGHDR, CDR2 SFDVKD, per germline. As DNA, the CDR3 is TGTGCCAACAGTGATTTGTCAGGATCCACAGATACGCAGTATTTT. This translates into CANSDLSGSTDTQYF.

For this clonotype: A junction boundary mismatches the germline segment, possibly from a read error. Written as DNA, the CDR3 is TGTGCCGGCAGCTTGGGACTAGCGGGAGGTCTGAACACCGGGGAGCTGTTTTTT. Translation gives CAGSLGLAGGLNTGELFF. The chain joins TRBV7-9 to TRBJ2-2; 15 positions agree with TRBD2. CDR1 and CDR2 from the germline V gene are SEHNR and FQNEAQ (reference sequence). The length of the CDR3 is 18 residues.

In its sample, this clonotype was seen a few times. The chain carries TRBV6-2 or TRBV6-3 and TRBJ2-7; D is undetermined. Trimming took off 6 bases at V and 3 bases at J, with 12 bases between the two ends. Germline CDR1 reads MNHEY; CDR2 reads SVGEGT. The CDR3 sequence is 13 residues long. CDR3 sequence reads: CASRTGPYYEQYF. CDR3 sequence (DNA): TGTGCCAGCAGAACCGGGCCATACTACGAGCAGTACTTC.

The chain recombines TRBV5-8 with TRBJ1-5; no reliable D call. CDR3 length: 13 residues. Per germline, CDR1 SGHTS and CDR2 YDEGEE. Deletions cut 1 base from V and 2 bases from J, with 4 bases between. The DNA for the CDR3 is TGTGCCAGCAGCTTGAAGGGCAATCAGCCCCAGCATTTT. Translated, it gives CASSLKGNQPQHF.